This entry concerns a single T cell receptor (beta chain). Its antigen is not known. Sequencing used immunoSEQ multiplex PCR; TCRdb keeps in-frame clones, though not all of them. The sample holds about 3,400 clones, 70% to 80% seen once. CDR1 and CDR2 from the germline V gene are LNHDA and SQIVND (reference sequence). V lost 6 bases, J lost 7 bases, and 10 bases lay in between. CDR3 length: 12 amino acids. This sample was taken from a study of coeliac disease. Turning to the study itself: Coeliac patients had active, refractory type I, or gluten-free-diet-controlled disease.

The study, taken as a whole, reports: In active celiac disease, intraepithelial and lamina propria TRB and TRG repertoires were less clonal than controls. Most TRB amino acid sequences occurred in only one sample.

This sequence joins TRBV19 and TRBJ2-1; D might be TRBD1 (6 bases). The sequenced sample was intraepithelial lymphocytes from the gut. The source of this sequence is a man aged 18 to 29 with celiac disease on a gluten-free diet. The CDR3 region has the DNA TGTGCCAGTAGGGTCAGGGGTAATGAGCAGTTCTTC. Translated: CASRVRGNEQFF. The full variable domain, its missing parts supplied by reference TRBV19 and TRBJ2-1, is DGGITQSPKYLFRKEGQNVTLSCEQNLNHDAMYWYRQDPGQGLRLIYYSQIVNDFQKGDIAEGYSVSREKKESFPLTVTSAQKNPTAFYLCASRVRGNEQFFGPGTRLTVL.